A single sample is the source of the 17 T cell receptor beta chains below, sequenced in a study of T cells in localized non-small cell lung cancer. Profiling relied on immunoSEQ multiplex PCR, and the TCRdb table lists in-frame clones only, not all of them. The sample holds over 45,000 clones, 70% to 80% seen once. Specimen: peripheral blood, collected before any cancer treatment. The receptor source for this set is a man between 40 and 75 years old with stage I squamous cell lung carcinoma.

This clone has more than one count but fewer than ten. This chain connects TRBV27 to TRBJ1-2, with a tentative D call TRBD1 (5 bases). V was trimmed by 6 bases and J by 4 bases, leaving 15 bases between them. The CDR3 runs to 14 residues. Germline lookup yields CDR1 MNHEY and CDR2 SMNVEV (reference sequence). This CDR3 is CASRFLGGPYGYTF. The CDR3 bases are TGTGCCAGCAGATTTTTGGGGGGACCCTATGGCTACACCTTC.

This clone was seen just once. This chain joins TRBV25-1 and TRBJ2-3; 9 nucleotides match TRBD1. The CDR3 runs 16 residues. From germline, CDR1 is MGHDK and CDR2 SYGVNS. Germline trimming cut 3 bases from V and 3 bases from J; bases unmatched to any gene: 7. CDR3 DNA sequence: TGTGCCAGCAGTGAGGGGGGACAGGGTAGGACAGATACGCAGTATTTT. This translates into CASSEGGQGRTDTQYF.

The V call is TRBV5-6, the J call TRBJ2-7; D may be TRBD2 (6 bases). The CDR3 extends over 11 amino acids. Germline V lookup: CDR1 SGHDT, CDR2 YYEEEE. V lost 6 bases, J lost 6 bases, and 10 bases lay in between. This chain's CDR3 is CASTQGGEQYF. In DNA form, the CDR3 reads TGTGCCAGCACCCAGGGAGGCGAGCAGTACTTC.

The chain combines TRBV4-3 with TRBJ1-1; 9 bases align to TRBD1. Unmatched junction bases numbered 6, after V lost 4 bases and J lost 3 bases. The CDR3 has 15 amino acids. From germline, CDR1 is LGHNA and CDR2 YSLEER. The CDR3 is CASSPKDRGDTEAFF. CDR3 DNA sequence: TGCGCCAGCAGCCCCAAAGACAGGGGGGACACTGAAGCTTTCTTT.

The genes are TRBV10-3 and TRBJ1-3; 9 bases align to TRBD1. After removal of 6 bases from V and 2 bases from J, the junction contained 5 bases not matched to a gene. The CDR3 totals 15 residues. Germline V CDR1 and CDR2: ENHRY, SYGVKD. CDR3 loop: CAIRGTGIPGNTIYF. The CDR3 region has the DNA TGTGCCATCAGGGGGACAGGGATCCCTGGAAACACCATATATTTT.

The chain recombines TRBV30 with TRBJ2-3; tentative D call: TRBD1 (6 bases). This CDR3 spans 14 amino acids. Trimming cost V 7 bases and J 0 bases, with 14 bases left between them. Germline CDR1 GTSNPN, CDR2 SVGIG (reference sequence). CDR3 nucleotide sequence: TGTGCCTTCTCCAGGGGTCTTAGCACAGATACGCAGTATTTT. The encoded protein is CAFSRGLSTDTQYF.

This sequence joins TRBV7-2 and TRBJ2-1; 9 bases agree with TRBD1. CDR1 is SGHTA, CDR2 FQGNSA, per germline. This CDR3 is built from 15 residues. Germline trimming cut 5 bases from V and 6 bases from J; bases unmatched to any gene: 8. The chain's CDR3 is CASSPGDREGNEQFF. In DNA form, the CDR3 reads TGTGCCAGCAGCCCTGGGGACAGGGAGGGCAATGAGCAGTTCTTC.

The chain is built from TRBV27 and TRBJ1-4; 9 positions match TRBD1. The junction had 11 bases not matched to a gene; V was cut back by 8 bases and J by 7 bases. The CDR3 consists of 15 residues. CDR1 MNHEY and CDR2 SMNVEV come from the germline V gene (reference sequence). CDR3 sequence reads: CASGKRDRVAEKLFF. CDR3 in DNA: TGTGCCAGCGGAAAGCGGGACAGGGTGGCTGAAAAACTGTTTTTT.

V is TRBV5-8 and J is TRBJ1-3; no reliable D call. Trimming took off 0 bases at V and 4 bases at J, with 14 bases between the two ends. Germline loops: CDR1 SGHTS, CDR2 YDEGEE. The CDR3 length is 16 residues. The CDR3 spells CASSLAGPYTGNTIYF. The CDR3 nucleotides are TGTGCCAGCAGCTTGGCCGGGCCCTACACCGGAAACACCATATATTTT. Full variable domain (remainder filled in from reference TRBV5-8 and TRBJ1-3): EAGVTQSPTHLIKTRGQQATLRCSPISGHTSVYWYQQALGLGLQFLLWYDEGEERNRGNFPPRFSGRQFPNYSSELNVNALELEDSALYLCASSLAGPYTGNTIYFGEGSWLTVV.

The chain has TRBV4-3 and TRBJ2-3, with TRBD1 identical over 8 bases. Germline CDR1 and CDR2: LGHNA and YSLEER. The CDR3 has 17 residues. J lost 0 bases, V lost 4 bases, and 9 bases had no gene match. This chain's CDR3 is CASSRVAGGRSTDTQYF. The DNA of the CDR3 is TGCGCCAGCAGCCGGGTCGCAGGGGGCAGGAGCACAGATACGCAGTATTTT.

The J gene is TRBJ1-1, the V gene TRBV6-5; D is unresolved. Trimming cost V 2 bases and J 7 bases, with 5 bases left between them. This CDR3 has 11 residues. Germline loops: CDR1 MNHEY, CDR2 SVGAGI. CDR3 in amino acids: CASSYRHEAFF. CDR3 bases: TGTGCCAGCAGTTACCGGCATGAAGCTTTCTTT.

The rearrangement links TRBV6-1 to TRBJ2-1; D possibly corresponds to TRBD1 (5 bases). Trimming left V 2 bases short and J 3 bases short, with 17 bases between. This CDR3 spans 17 amino acids. The germline gives CDR1 MNHNS, CDR2 SASEGT. The chain's CDR3 is CASSELSGNRRYNEQFF. The CDR3 nucleotides are TGTGCCAGCAGTGAACTGAGTGGTAACAGGCGCTACAATGAGCAGTTCTTC.

V is TRBV7-9 and J is TRBJ1-1; D might be TRBD1 (5 bases). There are 14 residues in the CDR3. Trimming took off 3 bases at V and 1 base at J, with 9 bases between the two ends. The V gene's germline CDR1 is SEHNR and CDR2 FQNEAQ (reference sequence). This chain's CDR3 is CASSFGHTNTEAFF. The CDR3 DNA reads as TGTGCCAGCAGCTTCGGACATACGAACACTGAAGCTTTCTTT.

V gene TRBV28 combines with J gene TRBJ2-7, with a weak D call TRBD1 (6 bases). With 3 bases removed from V and 4 bases from J, the gap between germline ends came to 10 bases. CDR1 MDHEN and CDR2 SYDVKM come from the germline V gene. The CDR3 consists of 13 residues. DNA of the CDR3: TGTGCCAGCAGTTTTTTACAGGGTTACGAGCAGTACTTC. Protein sequence: CASSFLQGYEQYF. Combining the CDR3 with reference TRBV28 and TRBJ2-7 gives the whole variable domain DVKVTQSSRYLVKRTGEKVFLECVQDMDHENMFWYRQDPGLGLRLIYFSYDVKMKEKGDIPEGYSVSREKKERFSLILESASTNQTSMYLCASSFLQGYEQYFGPGTRLTVT.

CDR3 sequence: CASSFPPAGTAETQYF. CDR3 sequence (DNA): TGTGCCAGCAGTTTCCCTCCTGCCGGGACTGCGGAGACCCAGTACTTC. The V call is TRBV28, the J call TRBJ2-5, with D perhaps matching TRBD2 (6 bases). Trimming removed 3 bases from V and 5 bases from J, with 19 bases in between. The CDR3 runs 16 residues. The germline CDR1 and CDR2 sequences are MDHEN and SYDVKM.

V gene TRBV11-2 combines with J gene TRBJ1-1; D gene ambiguous. The germline CDR1 and CDR2 sequences are SGHAT and FQNNGV. The CDR3 contains 14 residues. V was clipped by 6 bases and J by 5 bases, with 16 bases between them. The CDR3 sequence: CASRSLILGTEAFF. The CDR3 coding sequence is TGTGCCAGCAGGTCCCTGATCTTGGGAACTGAAGCTTTCTTT.

This clone was picked up a small number of times. The chain recombines TRBV11-3 with TRBJ1-1; tentative D call: TRBD1 (6 bases). Trimming stripped 4 bases from V and 8 bases from J, with 11 bases between. This CDR3 region has 12 residues. Germline CDR1 is SGHNT and CDR2 is YENEEA. CDR3 amino acids: CASSSDRREAFF. Written as DNA, the CDR3 is TGTGCCAGCAGCTCGGACAGACGAGAAGCTTTCTTT.